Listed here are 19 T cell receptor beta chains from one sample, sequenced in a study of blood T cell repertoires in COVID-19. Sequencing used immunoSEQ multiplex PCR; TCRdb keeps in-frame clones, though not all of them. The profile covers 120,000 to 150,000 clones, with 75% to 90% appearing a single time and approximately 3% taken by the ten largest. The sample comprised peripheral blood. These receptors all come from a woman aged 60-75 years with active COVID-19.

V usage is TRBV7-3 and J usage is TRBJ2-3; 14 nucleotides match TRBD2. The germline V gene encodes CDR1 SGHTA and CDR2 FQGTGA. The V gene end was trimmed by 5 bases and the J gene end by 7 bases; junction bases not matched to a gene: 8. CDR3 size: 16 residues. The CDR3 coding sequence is TGTGCCAGCAGCCTACGGACTAGCGGGGGGAGCCATACGCAGTATTTT. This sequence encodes CASSLRTSGGSHTQYF.

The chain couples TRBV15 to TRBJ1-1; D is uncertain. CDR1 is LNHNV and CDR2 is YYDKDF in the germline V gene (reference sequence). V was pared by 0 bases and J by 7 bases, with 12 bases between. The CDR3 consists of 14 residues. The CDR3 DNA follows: TGTGCCACCAGCAGAGATTCAGGCAGGTATGAAGCTTTCTTT. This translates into CATSRDSGRYEAFF.

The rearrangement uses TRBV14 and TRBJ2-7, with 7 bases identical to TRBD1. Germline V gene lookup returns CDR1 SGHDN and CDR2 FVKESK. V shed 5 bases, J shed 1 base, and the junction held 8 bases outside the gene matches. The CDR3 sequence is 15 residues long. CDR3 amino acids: CASSMASGQSYEQYF. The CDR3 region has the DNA TGTGCCAGCAGCATGGCATCGGGACAGTCCTACGAGCAGTACTTC.

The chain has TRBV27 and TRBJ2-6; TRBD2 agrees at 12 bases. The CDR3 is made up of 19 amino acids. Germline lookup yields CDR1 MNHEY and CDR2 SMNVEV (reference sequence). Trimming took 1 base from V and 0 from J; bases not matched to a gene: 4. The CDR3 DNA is TGTGCCAGCAGTTTATTGACTAGCGGGGGATACTCTGGGGCCAACGTCCTGACTTTC. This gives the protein CASSLLTSGGYSGANVLTF.

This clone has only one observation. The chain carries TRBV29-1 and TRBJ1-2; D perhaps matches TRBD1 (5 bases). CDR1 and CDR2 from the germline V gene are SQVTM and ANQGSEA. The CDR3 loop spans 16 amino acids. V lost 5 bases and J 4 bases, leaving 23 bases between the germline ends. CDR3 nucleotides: TGCAGCGTTTCTTCCGGGTCGGGGGGTGCTCTCTATGGCTACACCTTC. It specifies CSVSSGSGGALYGYTF.

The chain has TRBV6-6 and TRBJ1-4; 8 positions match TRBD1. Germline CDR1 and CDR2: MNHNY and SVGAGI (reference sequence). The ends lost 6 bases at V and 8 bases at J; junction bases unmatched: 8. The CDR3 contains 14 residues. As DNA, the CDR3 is TGTGCCAGCAGCGACAGGGGAGAAGGGGAAAAACTGTTTTTT. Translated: CASSDRGEGEKLFF.

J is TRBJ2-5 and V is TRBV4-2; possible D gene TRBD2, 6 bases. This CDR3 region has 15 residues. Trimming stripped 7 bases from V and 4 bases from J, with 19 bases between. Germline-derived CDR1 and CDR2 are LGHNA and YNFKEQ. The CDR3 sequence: CASTRDSKGLETQYF. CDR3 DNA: TGTGCCAGCACTCGGGACTCGAAGGGGTTAGAGACCCAGTACTTC.

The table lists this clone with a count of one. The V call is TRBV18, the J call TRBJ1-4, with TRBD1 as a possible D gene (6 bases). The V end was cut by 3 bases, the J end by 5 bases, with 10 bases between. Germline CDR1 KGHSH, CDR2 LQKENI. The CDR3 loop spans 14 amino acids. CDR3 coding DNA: TGTGCCAGCTCACCCTCACAGGGCAATGAAAAACTGTTTTTT. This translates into CASSPSQGNEKLFF. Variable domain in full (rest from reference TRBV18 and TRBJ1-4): NAGVMQNPRHLVRRRGQEARLRCSPMKGHSHVYWYRQLPEEGLKFMVYLQKENIIDESGMPKERFSAEFPKEGPSILRIQQVVRGDSAAYFCASSPSQGNEKLFFGSGTQLSVL.

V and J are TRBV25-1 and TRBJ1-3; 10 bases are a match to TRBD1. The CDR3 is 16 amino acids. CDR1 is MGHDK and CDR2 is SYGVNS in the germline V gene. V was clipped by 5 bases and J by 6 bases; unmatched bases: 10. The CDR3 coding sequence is TGTGCCAGCAGTCCCCGGGACGGGACAGGGGCAAACACCATATATTTT. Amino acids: CASSPRDGTGANTIYF.

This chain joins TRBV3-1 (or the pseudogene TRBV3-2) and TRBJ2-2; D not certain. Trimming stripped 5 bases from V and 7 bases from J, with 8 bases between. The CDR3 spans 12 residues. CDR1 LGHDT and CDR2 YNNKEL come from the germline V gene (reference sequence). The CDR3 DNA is TGTGCCAGCAGCTTAAAAAACGGGGAGCTGTTTTTT. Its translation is CASSLKNGELFF.

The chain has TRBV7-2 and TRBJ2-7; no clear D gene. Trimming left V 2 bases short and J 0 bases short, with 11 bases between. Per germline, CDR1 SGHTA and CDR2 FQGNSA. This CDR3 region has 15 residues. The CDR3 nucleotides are TGTGCCAGCAGCTTACGAGCGTCCAGCTCCTACGAGCAGTACTTC. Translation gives CASSLRASSSYEQYF.

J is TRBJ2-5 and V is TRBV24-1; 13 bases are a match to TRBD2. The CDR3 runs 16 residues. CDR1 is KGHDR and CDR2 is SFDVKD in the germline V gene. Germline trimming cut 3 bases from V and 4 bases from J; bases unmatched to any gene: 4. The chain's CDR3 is CATSDVGLAGAETQYF. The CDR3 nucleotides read TGTGCCACCAGTGATGTCGGACTAGCGGGAGCAGAGACCCAGTACTTC.

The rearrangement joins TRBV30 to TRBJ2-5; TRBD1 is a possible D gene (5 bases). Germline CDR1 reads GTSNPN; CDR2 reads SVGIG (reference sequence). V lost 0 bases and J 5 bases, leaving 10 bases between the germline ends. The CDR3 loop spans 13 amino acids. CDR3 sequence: CAWSVLKGETQYF. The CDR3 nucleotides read TGTGCCTGGAGTGTACTAAAGGGGGAGACCCAGTACTTC.

This CDR3 is CASSSPPGQGSGELFF. CDR3 DNA: TGTGCCAGCAGCTCCCCTCCGGGACAGGGGTCAGGGGAGCTGTTTTTT. The chain links TRBV7-3 to TRBJ2-2; the match to TRBD1 covers 10 bases. The CDR3 has 16 amino acids. V shed 4 bases, J shed 8 bases, and the junction held 10 bases outside the gene matches. Germline assignment: CDR1 SGHTA and CDR2 FQGTGA.

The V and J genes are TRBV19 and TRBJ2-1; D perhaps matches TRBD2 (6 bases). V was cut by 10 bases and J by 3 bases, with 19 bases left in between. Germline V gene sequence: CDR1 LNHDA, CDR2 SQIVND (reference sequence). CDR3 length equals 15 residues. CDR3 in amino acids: CATKHRELDYNEQFF. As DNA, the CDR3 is TGTGCCACTAAACACCGGGAGTTAGACTACAATGAGCAGTTCTTC.

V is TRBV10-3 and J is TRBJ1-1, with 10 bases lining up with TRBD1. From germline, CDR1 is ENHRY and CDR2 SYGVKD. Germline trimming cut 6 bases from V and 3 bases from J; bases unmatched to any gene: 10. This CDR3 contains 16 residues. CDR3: CAIRADRGRGHTEAFF. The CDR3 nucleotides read TGTGCCATCAGGGCCGACAGGGGGCGAGGGCACACTGAAGCTTTCTTT.

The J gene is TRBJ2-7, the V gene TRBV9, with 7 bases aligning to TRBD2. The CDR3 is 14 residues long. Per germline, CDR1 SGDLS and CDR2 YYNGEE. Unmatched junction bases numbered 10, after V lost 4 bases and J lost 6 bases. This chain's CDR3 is CASSPRLATREQYF. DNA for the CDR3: TGTGCCAGCAGCCCCCGACTAGCTACGCGCGAGCAGTACTTC.

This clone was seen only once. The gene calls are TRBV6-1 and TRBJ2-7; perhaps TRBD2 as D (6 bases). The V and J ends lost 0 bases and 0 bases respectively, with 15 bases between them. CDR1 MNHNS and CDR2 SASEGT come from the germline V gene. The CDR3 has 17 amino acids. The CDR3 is CASSEAHGSRVSYEQYF. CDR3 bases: TGTGCCAGCAGTGAAGCGCACGGGAGTAGAGTCTCCTACGAGCAGTACTTC.

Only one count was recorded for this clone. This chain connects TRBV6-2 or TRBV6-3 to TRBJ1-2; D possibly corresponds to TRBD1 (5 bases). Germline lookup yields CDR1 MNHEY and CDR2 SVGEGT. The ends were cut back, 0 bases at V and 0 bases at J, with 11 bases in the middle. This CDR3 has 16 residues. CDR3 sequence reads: CASSYSAGQANYGYTF. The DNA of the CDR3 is TGTGCCAGCAGTTACTCGGCAGGGCAAGCTAACTATGGCTACACCTTC.